The 30 T cell receptor beta chains below were found in one sample sequenced in a study of T cells in narcolepsy. The method was immunoSEQ multiplex PCR; TCRdb's version includes in-frame clones alone and lacks a portion of them. The table records some 30,000 clones, roughly 80% of them present only once. Material: memory (CD45RA-) CD4+ T cells from blood. Receptors were obtained from a human donor in good health.

The chain combines TRBV19 with TRBJ1-2; tentative D call: TRBD1 (5 bases). Per germline, CDR1 LNHDA and CDR2 SQIVND (reference sequence). This CDR3 is 13 amino acids long. Trimming shortened V by 6 bases and J by 4 bases, and 12 bases separated the two germline ends. CDR3 sequence reads: CASRSGTFYGYTF. The CDR3 DNA follows: TGTGCCAGTAGGTCCGGGACCTTCTATGGCTACACCTTC. The variable domain in full, completed from reference TRBV19 and TRBJ1-2, reads DGGITQSPKYLFRKEGQNVTLSCEQNLNHDAMYWYRQDPGQGLRLIYYSQIVNDFQKGDIAEGYSVSREKKESFPLTVTSAQKNPTAFYLCASRSGTFYGYTFGSGTRLTVV.

The chain has TRBV5-1 and TRBJ1-1; 9 bases are shared with TRBD1. Germline V gene data show CDR1 as SGHRS and CDR2 as YFSETQ. V was clipped by 2 bases and J by 3 bases; unmatched bases: 2. The CDR3 runs to 14 residues. The CDR3 DNA reads as TGCGCCAGCAGCTTCACAGGGGGCTACACTGAAGCTTTCTTT. This translates into CASSFTGGYTEAFF. The full variable domain, with the rest looked up from reference TRBV5-1 and TRBJ1-1, is KAGVTQTPRYLIKTRGQQVTLSCSPISGHRSVSWYQQTPGQGLQFLFEYFSETQRNKGNFPGRFSGRQFSNSRSEMNVSTLELGDSALYLCASSFTGGYTEAFFGQGTRLTVV.

This clone has only one observation. The chain employs TRBV5-8 and TRBJ2-5; 8 bases line up with TRBD2. V shed 2 bases and J 2 bases; nucleotides not matched to a gene: 5. The CDR3 covers 15 residues. Looked up from germline, CDR1 is SGHTS and CDR2 is YDEGEE. The CDR3 region has the DNA TGTGCCAGCAGCTTTTGGCGGGGGGCGCAAGAGACCCAGTACTTC. As protein: CASSFWRGAQETQYF.

The chain's CDR3 is CASSLLRTGTSVSAYEQYF. The CDR3 nucleotides are TGTGCCAGCTCATTACTCCGGACCGGGACTAGCGTGAGTGCCTACGAGCAGTACTTC. The chain carries TRBV18 and TRBJ2-7; 10 bases fit TRBD2. This CDR3 is built from 19 residues. With V trimmed by 5 bases and J by 2 bases, 18 bases remained unmatched. Germline lookup yields CDR1 KGHSH and CDR2 LQKENI.

The genes are TRBV7-2 and TRBJ2-3; TRBD2 matches at 11 bases. The length of the CDR3 is 16 residues. V lost 5 bases and J lost 0; bases outside the gene matches: 4. Germline V gene data show CDR1 as SGHTA and CDR2 as FQGNSA. This CDR3 reads CASSPTSGASTDTQYF. Here the CDR3 DNA reads TGTGCCAGCAGCCCGACTAGCGGGGCAAGCACAGATACGCAGTATTTT.

This chain connects TRBV4-2 to TRBJ1-2, with D possibly matching TRBD1 (5 bases). The CDR3 consists of 15 residues. The germline V gene encodes CDR1 LGHNA and CDR2 YNFKEQ. Trimming removed 0 bases from V and 5 bases from J, with 13 bases in between. The CDR3, as DNA: TGTGCCAGCAGCCAAGAGGCAGGGAGGGGATATGGCTACACCTTC. The encoded protein is CASSQEAGRGYGYTF.

The chain combines TRBV2 with TRBJ1-5, with 10 bases identical to TRBD1. The V segment lost 6 bases and the J segment 7 bases; nucleotides outside the gene matches: 6. The CDR3 loop spans 14 amino acids. Germline CDR1 is SNHLY and CDR2 is FYNNEI. The CDR3 reads CASRRGDRGQPQHF. CDR3 bases: TGTGCCAGCAGGAGGGGGGACAGGGGCCAGCCCCAGCATTTT. Full variable domain (rest looked up from reference TRBV2 and TRBJ1-5): EPEVTQTPSHQVTQMGQEVILRCVPISNHLYFYWYRQILGQKVEFLVSFYNNEISEKSEIFDDQFSVERPDGSNFTLKIRSTKLEDSAMYFCASRRGDRGQPQHFGDGTRLSIL.

V and J are TRBV7-2 and TRBJ1-5; the D is unclear. V lost 5 bases and J lost 2, with 22 bases in between. The CDR3 is 18 residues long. Germline CDR1 reads SGHTA; CDR2 reads FQGNSA. The CDR3 sequence is CASSRNSPLITRNQPQHF. In nucleotides, the CDR3 is TGTGCCAGCAGCAGAAATAGTCCCCTTATAACGCGCAATCAGCCCCAGCATTTT.

V and J are TRBV7-2 and TRBJ1-3, with a tentative D call TRBD1 (5 bases). The CDR3 length is 14 residues. The V end lost 3 bases, the J end lost 4 bases, and 10 bases lay between the germline ends. Germline loops: CDR1 SGHTA, CDR2 FQGNSA. The DNA for the CDR3 is TGTGCCAGCAGCTTGGGGGATGTAGGAAACACCATATATTTT. As protein: CASSLGDVGNTIYF.

The chain employs TRBV6-4 and TRBJ2-7, with D hard to call. The ends were cut back, 5 bases at V and 0 bases at J, with 11 bases in the middle. Germline V gives CDR1 MRHNA, CDR2 SNTAGT. The CDR3 runs 14 residues. The chain's CDR3 is CASSRSVGSYEQYF. CDR3 sequence (DNA): TGTGCCAGCAGTCGGTCAGTTGGCTCCTACGAGCAGTACTTC.

This clone was observed a single time. The CDR3, as DNA: TGCGCCAGCAGCTGGAGACTAGGGGGGGAGACCCAGTACTTC. It codes for CASSWRLGGETQYF. The genes are TRBV5-1 and TRBJ2-5; D may match TRBD1 or TRBD2 (6 bases each). Germline V gene sequence: CDR1 SGHRS, CDR2 YFSETQ. V gave up 3 bases and J gave up 5 bases, with 14 bases separating them. The CDR3 consists of 14 residues. Supplemented by reference TRBV5-1 and TRBJ2-5, the full variable domain reads KAGVTQTPRYLIKTRGQQVTLSCSPISGHRSVSWYQQTPGQGLQFLFEYFSETQRNKGNFPGRFSGRQFSNSRSEMNVSTLELGDSALYLCASSWRLGGETQYFGPGTRLLVL.

V gene TRBV9 combines with J gene TRBJ2-1, with 10 bases that match TRBD2. V was pared by 10 bases and J by 8 bases, with 15 bases of the junction left unmatched. Germline V CDR1 and CDR2: SGDLS, YYNGEE. The CDR3 loop spans 15 amino acids. The CDR3 nucleotides read TGTGCCGGTCAGCCCCCGGCTAGCGGGAGTTATGAGCAGTTCTTC. It codes for CAGQPPASGSYEQFF.

This sequence joins TRBV2 and TRBJ2-7; TRBD2 matches at 9 bases. The CDR3 runs 15 residues. V shed 1 base, J shed 3 bases, and the junction held 4 bases outside the gene matches. Germline V gene data show CDR1 as SNHLY and CDR2 as FYNNEI. CDR3 in amino acids: CASSEGLAGIYEQYF. CDR3 nucleotide sequence: TGTGCCAGCAGTGAAGGGCTAGCGGGAATCTACGAGCAGTACTTC.

The chain employs TRBV15 and TRBJ2-7, with D perhaps matching TRBD1 or TRBD2 (5 bases each). CDR3 length: 15 residues. V lost 0 bases and J 4 bases, leaving 13 bases between the germline ends. Germline CDR1 and CDR2: LNHNV and YYDKDF (reference sequence). This CDR3 reads CATSRDLGGPYEQYF. In DNA, the CDR3 is TGTGCCACCAGCAGAGATCTTGGGGGACCATACGAGCAGTACTTC.

This chain connects TRBV6-1 to TRBJ2-3; D gene uncertain. This CDR3 has 14 residues. V was clipped by 2 bases and J by 1 base, with 7 bases between them. The germline V gene encodes CDR1 MNHNS and CDR2 SASEGT. The CDR3 DNA reads TGTGCCAGCAGTGAATTCTGGGGCACAGATACGCAGTATTTT. Translated: CASSEFWGTDTQYF.

A note on this clone: One end of the junction does not line up with germline, which may come from a read error. Other DNA variants within this sample encode the same CDR3. The V and J genes are TRBV5-4 and TRBJ2-7; D is possibly TRBD1 or TRBD2 (5 bases each). This CDR3 has 14 amino acids. Germline CDR1 is SGHNT and CDR2 is YYREEE (reference sequence). This CDR3 is CASSLGTTSYEQYF. The DNA of the CDR3 is TGTGCCAGCAGCCTAGGGACCACTTCCTACGAGCAGTATTTC.

The CDR3 DNA sequence: TGTGCCAGCGGGACACCAGACACAGATACGCAGTATTTT. Its protein product is CASGTPDTDTQYF. The chain couples TRBV9 to TRBJ2-3; D might be TRBD1 (6 bases). The germline CDR1 and CDR2 sequences are SGDLS and YYNGEE. The CDR3 length is 13 residues. The V end was cut by 7 bases, the J end by 2 bases, with 11 bases between. Full variable domain (missing parts from reference TRBV9 and TRBJ2-3): DSGVTQTPKHLITATGQRVTLRCSPRSGDLSVYWYQQSLDQGLQFLIQYYNGEERAKGNILERFSAQQFPDLHSELNLSSLELGDSALYFCASGTPDTDTQYFGPGTRLTVL.

V is TRBV5-6 and J is TRBJ2-3; 9 nucleotides agree with TRBD1. Germline assignment: CDR1 SGHDT and CDR2 YYEEEE. Trimming removed 4 bases from V and 1 base from J; junction bases left unmatched: 7. The CDR3 sequence is 16 residues long. CDR3 region: CASSAGTGIRTDTQYF. CDR3 coding DNA: TGTGCCAGCAGCGCCGGGACAGGGATCCGCACAGATACGCAGTATTTT.

The genes are TRBV7-9 and TRBJ1-6; D unclear. Germline V lookup: CDR1 SEHNR, CDR2 FQNEAQ (reference sequence). Trimming shortened V by 1 base and J by 6 bases, and 7 bases separated the two germline ends. CDR3 length: 14 amino acids. CDR3 region: CASSLDSSNSPLHF. CDR3 DNA: TGTGCCAGCAGCTTAGACAGTAGTAATTCACCCCTCCACTTT.

V usage is TRBV7-8 and J usage is TRBJ2-7; no definite D call. Deletions cut 3 bases from V and 7 bases from J, with 19 bases between. The CDR3 runs to 15 residues. The germline CDR1 and CDR2 sequences are SGHVS and FQNEAQ. CDR3 region: CASSFSEASLGEQYF. The CDR3 DNA reads TGTGCCAGCAGCTTTAGTGAGGCCAGCCTGGGAGAGCAGTACTTC.

The chain combines TRBV7-2 with TRBJ2-7; D may match TRBD1 or TRBD2 (5 bases each). Germline lookup yields CDR1 SGHTA and CDR2 FQGNSA. The CDR3 is 14 amino acids. Between the trimmed V and J ends, which lost 0 bases and 2 bases, there was a span of 8 bases. CDR3 DNA: TGTGCCAGCAGCTTAGCTCCGGGACCCTACGAGCAGTACTTC. The encoded protein is CASSLAPGPYEQYF.

The chain couples TRBV7-9 to TRBJ2-5, with D perhaps matching TRBD2 (6 bases). The J call may not be correct, given that the DNA end is closer to TRBJ2-7. The length of the CDR3 is 14 residues. In germline, CDR1 is SEHNR, CDR2 FQNEAQ (reference sequence). CDR3 DNA: TGTGCCAGCAGCTCTAGTGGGAGGAACTACGAGCAGTACTTC. Protein: CASSSSGRNYEQYF.

This chain joins TRBV6-5 and TRBJ2-3; no definite D call. V dropped 6 bases and J dropped 2 bases, with 9 bases sitting between them. CDR1 MNHEY and CDR2 SVGAGI come from the germline V gene. CDR3 length equals 13 residues. The CDR3 protein is CASRLRLTDTQYF. In DNA form, the CDR3 reads TGTGCCAGCAGACTACGTCTCACAGATACGCAGTATTTT.

This chain connects TRBV10-1 to TRBJ2-1; D perhaps matches TRBD2 (7 bases). This CDR3 region has 16 residues. V lost 6 bases and J 3 bases, leaving 18 bases between the germline ends. Per the germline V gene, CDR1 is WNHNN and CDR2 is SYGVQD (reference sequence). CDR3 protein: CASSDRGWGGYNEQFF. Written as DNA, the CDR3 is TGCGCCAGCAGCGATAGGGGGTGGGGGGGCTACAATGAGCAGTTCTTC.

The chain's CDR3 is CASSGRDRGNYGYTF. Written as DNA, the CDR3 is TGTGCCAGCAGCGGCCGGGACAGGGGAAACTATGGCTACACCTTC. J is TRBJ1-2 and V is TRBV7-8; TRBD1 matches at 10 bases. The V and J ends lost 5 bases and 2 bases, in that order; junction bases with no gene match: 5. The CDR3 has 15 residues. Germline assignment: CDR1 SGHVS and CDR2 FQNEAQ.

This sequence joins TRBV7-2 and TRBJ1-5, with D uncertain. CDR1 and CDR2 (germline): SGHTA, FQGNSA. V was clipped by 5 bases and J by 7 bases, with 18 bases between them. The CDR3 is 15 amino acids. CDR3 bases: TGTGCCAGCAGCCCAGAAGTGGCTAGCCTCCAGCCCCAGCATTTT. Its translation: CASSPEVASLQPQHF.

V gene TRBV5-4 combines with J gene TRBJ2-7; possibly TRBD2 for D (5 bases). The germline V gene encodes CDR1 SGHNT and CDR2 YYREEE (reference sequence). This CDR3 contains 15 residues. With 4 bases removed from V and 0 bases from J, the gap between germline ends came to 14 bases. The CDR3 region is CASSTGLMPSYEQYF. The CDR3 DNA follows: TGTGCCAGCAGCACTGGACTTATGCCCTCCTACGAGCAGTACTTC.

The gene calls are TRBV7-2 and TRBJ1-2, with 8 positions matching TRBD1. The CDR3 loop spans 14 amino acids. Losses at the gene ends were 1 base for V and 2 bases for J; bases not matched to a gene: 0. Germline loops: CDR1 SGHTA, CDR2 FQGNSA. The DNA of the CDR3 is TGTGCCAGCAGCTTAGGGACAGGGAACTATGGCTACACCTTC. It is translated as CASSLGTGNYGYTF.

The J gene is TRBJ2-3, the V gene TRBV11-1; D might be TRBD1 (5 bases). Trimming took 2 bases from V and 0 from J, leaving 12 bases between them. The CDR3 has 16 residues. Germline assignment: CDR1 SGHAT and CDR2 FQDESV (reference sequence). DNA of the CDR3: TGTGCCAGCAGCTTAACAGGACCAGGCAGCACAGATACGCAGTATTTT. Its translation: CASSLTGPGSTDTQYF. The whole variable domain, remainder taken from reference TRBV11-1 and TRBJ2-3, is EAEVAQSPRYKITEKSQAVAFWCDPISGHATLYWYRQILGQGPELLVQFQDESVVDDSQLPKDRFSAERLKGVDSTLKIQPAELGDSAMYLCASSLTGPGSTDTQYFGPGTRLTVL.

This clone was picked up a small number of times. This rearrangement joins TRBV6-5 to TRBJ2-7; TRBD1 matches 9 bases. V lost 4 bases and J lost 2; bases outside the gene matches: 6. CDR1 and CDR2 (germline): MNHEY, SVGAGI. There are 15 residues in the CDR3. DNA for the CDR3: TGTGCCAGCAGTTCCGGGACAGGGCTCGCCTACGAGCAGTACTTC. This sequence encodes CASSSGTGLAYEQYF.